This passage covers 25 T cell receptor beta chains from one sample sequenced in a study of memory CD4+ T cells and cytomegalovirus serostatus. Sequenced by immunoSEQ multiplex PCR; TCRdb stores in-frame clones only, minus some. Of around 38,000 clones in the sample, 60% to 85% were seen once. The sort gate was single viable CD3+CD4+CD8-CD45RO+ cells for memory CD4+ T cells. Specimen: memory CD4+ T cells from blood. Receptors originate from an adult in good health and CMV-seronegative.

V and J are TRBV10-3 and TRBJ2-3; D is unresolved. V lost 0 bases, J lost 2 bases, and 9 bases lay in between. Germline lookup yields CDR1 ENHRY and CDR2 SYGVKD. CDR3 length: 15 amino acids. Here the CDR3 DNA reads TGTGCCATCAGTGAGTCGCTGGGTTTCACAGATACGCAGTATTTT. Translation gives CAISESLGFTDTQYF.

CDR3 in DNA: TGTGCCAGCAGCTACACAGAGTATGGCTACACCTTC. This gives the protein CASSYTEYGYTF. The chain has TRBV5-8 and TRBJ1-2; D gene unclear. Germline lookup yields CDR1 SGHTS and CDR2 YDEGEE. V lost 3 bases to trimming and J lost 5 bases, with 8 bases between them. The CDR3 extends over 12 amino acids.

The chain links TRBV10-2 to TRBJ2-6, with 8 bases identical to TRBD2. The V gene's germline CDR1 is WSHSY and CDR2 SAAADI. The CDR3 sequence is 16 residues long. V lost 7 bases to trimming and J lost 0 bases; unmatched junction nucleotides: 5. CDR3 region: CASISGILSGANVLTF. CDR3 nucleotide sequence: TGCGCCAGCATTAGCGGGATCCTCTCTGGGGCCAACGTCCTGACTTTC.

This clone has only one observation. The rearrangement links TRBV27 to TRBJ2-1; D perhaps matches TRBD2 (5 bases). Trimming left V 2 bases short and J 0 bases short, with 11 bases between. This CDR3 spans 16 amino acids. CDR1 and CDR2 (germline): MNHEY, SMNVEV (reference sequence). The CDR3 DNA sequence: TGTGCCAGCAGTTTAGGCTCGGGGAGCTCCTACAATGAGCAGTTCTTC. Residues: CASSLGSGSSYNEQFF.

DNA for the CDR3: TGCGCCAGCAGCTATAGCGGGACTCCCCAAGAGACCCAGTACTTC. Translating gives CASSYSGTPQETQYF. The chain couples TRBV5-1 to TRBJ2-5; TRBD2 agrees at 8 bases. The CDR3 runs to 15 residues. Germline V CDR1 and CDR2: SGHRS, YFSETQ. V lost 3 bases, J lost 1 base, and 5 bases stayed unmatched. The full variable domain, in which reference TRBV5-1 and TRBJ2-5 provide the parts outside the CDR3, is KAGVTQTPRYLIKTRGQQVTLSCSPISGHRSVSWYQQTPGQGLQFLFEYFSETQRNKGNFPGRFSGRQFSNSRSEMNVSTLELGDSALYLCASSYSGTPQETQYFGPGTRLLVL.

The V and J genes are TRBV18 and TRBJ2-5; D is ambiguous. The germline CDR1 and CDR2 sequences are KGHSH and LQKENI. Trimming stripped 3 bases from V and 5 bases from J, with 13 bases between. The CDR3 contains 14 residues. The CDR3 bases are TGTGCCAGCTCACCGGGCCCTCCGGAGGAGACCCAGTACTTC. Amino acids: CASSPGPPEETQYF.

CDR3 residues: CASSFALTGGTEAFF. The CDR3 region has the DNA TGTGCCAGCAGCTTTGCTCTGACGGGCGGGACTGAAGCTTTCTTT. The chain carries TRBV7-2 and TRBJ1-1; the D is unclear. Germline V lookup: CDR1 SGHTA, CDR2 FQGNSA. The CDR3 consists of 15 residues. Trimming shortened V by 3 bases and J by 5 bases, and 16 bases separated the two germline ends. Full variable domain (remainder filled in from reference TRBV7-2 and TRBJ1-1): GAGVSQSPSNKVTEKGKDVELRCDPISGHTALYWYRQSLGQGLEFLIYFQGNSAPDKSGLPSDRFSAERTGGSVSTLTIQRTQQEDSAVYLCASSFALTGGTEAFFGQGTRLTVV.

The gene calls are TRBV30 and TRBJ1-2; D is perhaps TRBD1 (6 bases). CDR3 length: 14 residues. V lost 4 bases and J 3 bases, leaving 15 bases between the germline ends. The germline gives CDR1 GTSNPN, CDR2 SVGIG (reference sequence). The chain's CDR3 is CAWNRGAGDYGYTF. The CDR3 bases are TGTGCCTGGAATAGGGGGGCAGGGGACTATGGCTACACCTTC.

The rearrangement uses TRBV5-5 and TRBJ1-2; D is perhaps TRBD1 (5 bases). This CDR3 comprises 17 residues. V was cut by 0 bases and J by 4 bases, with 19 bases left in between. Germline V CDR1 and CDR2: SGHKS, YYEKEE (reference sequence). Written as DNA, the CDR3 is TGTGCCAGCAGCTTGGTTTCCGATGTGGCAGGGCGCTATGGCTACACCTTC. Protein product: CASSLVSDVAGRYGYTF.

This sequence joins TRBV6-9 and TRBJ1-4; a weak D match, TRBD1 (6 bases). This CDR3 contains 16 residues. Germline CDR1 MNHGY, CDR2 SVAAGI. The V and J ends lost 6 bases and 6 bases respectively, with 20 bases between them. DNA of the CDR3: TGTGCCAGCAGCCTCACGAGGGCAGGGGCCTATGAAAAACTGTTTTTT. Protein product: CASSLTRAGAYEKLFF.

The chain combines TRBV5-1 with TRBJ2-7, with 9 bases identical to TRBD2. CDR3 length: 15 amino acids. With V trimmed by 0 bases and J by 2 bases, 3 bases remained unmatched. Germline CDR1 reads SGHRS; CDR2 reads YFSETQ. The CDR3 DNA reads as TGCGCCAGCAGCTTGGAGGGACTAGCCGCCTACGAGCAGTACTTC. This translates into CASSLEGLAAYEQYF.

This clone has a handful of counts. The V and J genes are TRBV7-2 and TRBJ2-2, with D unresolved. CDR3 length: 16 amino acids. With 1 base removed from V and 3 bases from J, the gap between germline ends came to 12 bases. The germline gives CDR1 SGHTA, CDR2 FQGNSA. CDR3 bases: TGTGCCAGCAGCTTAGTTTGGCTCCCCGACACCGGGGAGCTGTTTTTT. The encoded protein is CASSLVWLPDTGELFF.

The chain joins TRBV19 to TRBJ1-2; unclear D gene. CDR1 and CDR2 (germline): LNHDA, SQIVND (reference sequence). Trimming removed 5 bases at V and 8 bases at J, with 15 bases between. The CDR3 spans 13 residues. CDR3 sequence reads: CASSAPLGPGYTF. The CDR3 DNA sequence: TGTGCCAGTAGTGCCCCTCTCGGGCCCGGCTACACCTTC.

The CDR3 protein is CASSYEQFF. In DNA, the CDR3 is TGTGCCAGCAGCTATGAGCAGTTCTTC. The chain combines TRBV21-1 with TRBJ2-1. TRBV21-1 is a pseudogene segment. CDR3 length: 9 residues.

V gene TRBV28 combines with J gene TRBJ1-2; 7 nucleotides agree with TRBD1. Germline-derived CDR1 and CDR2 are MDHEN and SYDVKM. With V trimmed by 3 bases and J by 4 bases, 8 bases remained unmatched. This CDR3 is 15 amino acids long. The CDR3 DNA reads TGTGCCAGCAGTTTTAACCTGGGACAGAGCTATGGCTACACCTTC. It specifies CASSFNLGQSYGYTF.

V gene TRBV7-2 combines with J gene TRBJ2-2, with D maybe TRBD2 (5 bases). Germline loops: CDR1 SGHTA, CDR2 FQGNSA. Between the trimmed V and J ends, which lost 1 base and 6 bases, there was a span of 15 bases. This CDR3 has 16 amino acids. CDR3: CASSLERGIRAGELFF. In DNA form, the CDR3 reads TGTGCCAGCAGCTTAGAGCGAGGGATTAGGGCCGGGGAGCTGTTTTTT.

J is TRBJ1-2 and V is TRBV5-1; 7 bases map to TRBD1. The ends lost 1 base at V and 0 bases at J; junction bases unmatched: 3. CDR1 is SGHRS, CDR2 YFSETQ, per germline. This CDR3 has 15 amino acids. The CDR3 coding sequence is TGCGCCAGCAGCTTGCTCCAGGGGGCTAACTATGGCTACACCTTC. Its protein is CASSLLQGANYGYTF.

This clone has a handful of counts. The rearrangement links TRBV19 to TRBJ1-1; 9 positions match TRBD1. The junction had 9 bases not matched to a gene; V was cut back by 5 bases and J by 5 bases. The germline gives CDR1 LNHDA, CDR2 SQIVND (reference sequence). This CDR3 has 15 residues. The CDR3 DNA reads as TGTGCCAGTAGTGCCCTAATGACAGGGGGAACTGAAGCTTTCTTT. It translates to CASSALMTGGTEAFF.

The sample holds a few counts of this clone. The CDR3 loop is CASLEVAKNIQYF. The CDR3 DNA is TGTGCCAGTTTAGAGGTAGCCAAAAACATTCAGTACTTC. The rearrangement links TRBV7-2 to TRBJ2-4; no reliable D call. CDR1 is SGHTA and CDR2 is FQGNSA in the germline V gene. The CDR3 has 13 residues. Trimming cost V 9 bases and J 0 bases, with 9 bases left between them. The variable domain in full, with the rest retrieved from reference TRBV7-2 and TRBJ2-4, is GAGVSQSPSNKVTEKGKDVELRCDPISGHTALYWYRQSLGQGLEFLIYFQGNSAPDKSGLPSDRFSAERTGGSVSTLTIQRTQQEDSAVYLCASLEVAKNIQYFGAGTRLSVL.

The chain carries TRBV5-4 and TRBJ2-1; the D is unclear. V lost 0 bases to trimming and J lost 0 bases, with 10 bases between them. The CDR3 sequence is 16 residues long. Germline CDR1 and CDR2: SGHNT and YYREEE (reference sequence). In nucleotides, the CDR3 is TGTGCCAGCAGCTTGGGCTCGTTGAGCTCCTACAATGAGCAGTTCTTC. Protein: CASSLGSLSSYNEQFF.

A few counts support this clone. V is TRBV7-9 and J is TRBJ1-3; D is possibly TRBD1 (6 bases). From germline, CDR1 is SEHNR and CDR2 FQNEAQ (reference sequence). The CDR3 is 15 residues long. Trimming took 6 bases from V and 0 from J, leaving 12 bases between them. CDR3 region: CASRETGYSGNTIYF. The CDR3, as DNA: TGTGCCAGCAGAGAAACAGGGTACTCTGGAAACACCATATATTTT.

The gene calls are TRBV28 and TRBJ1-2, with 12 bases that match TRBD1. Germline trimming cut 5 bases from V and 7 bases from J; bases unmatched to any gene: 11. The CDR3 is 16 residues long. Germline V gene sequence: CDR1 MDHEN, CDR2 SYDVKM. The CDR3 is CASSARLGQGAGGYTF. CDR3 coding DNA: TGTGCCAGCAGTGCCCGCCTGGGACAGGGGGCTGGTGGCTACACCTTC.

The gene calls are TRBV9 and TRBJ1-5, with 7 bases matching TRBD1. V dropped 2 bases and J dropped 9; count of bases not matched to a gene: 26. Germline V gene lookup returns CDR1 SGDLS and CDR2 YYNGEE. The CDR3 has 20 amino acids. The chain's CDR3 is CASSVVNLPRGTATFRPQHF. The CDR3 DNA reads as TGTGCCAGCAGCGTCGTTAACCTACCAAGGGGGACAGCTACCTTTCGGCCCCAGCATTTT. The whole variable domain, filled in from reference TRBV9 and TRBJ1-5, reads DSGVTQTPKHLITATGQRVTLRCSPRSGDLSVYWYQQSLDQGLQFLIQYYNGEERAKGNILERFSAQQFPDLHSELNLSSLELGDSALYFCASSVVNLPRGTATFRPQHFGDGTRLSIL.

The rearrangement joins TRBV4-3 to TRBJ1-1; possibly TRBD1 for D (5 bases). CDR3 size: 18 residues. CDR1 LGHNA and CDR2 YSLEER come from the germline V gene. The V end lost 0 bases, the J end lost 10 bases, and 27 bases lay between the germline ends. DNA of the CDR3: TGCGCCAGCAGCCAAGATTTATTGGGACTGGGTGTCCTGGGAGGAGCTTTCTTT. Translating it yields CASSQDLLGLGVLGGAFF.

The J gene is TRBJ2-2, the V gene TRBV11-2, with D unclear. V dropped 5 bases and J dropped 6 bases, with 22 bases sitting between them. The CDR3 has 17 residues. The germline CDR1 and CDR2 sequences are SGHAT and FQNNGV. The CDR3 region is CASSPNAAQAGAGELFF. CDR3 in DNA: TGTGCCAGCAGCCCCAATGCTGCCCAGGCAGGTGCCGGGGAGCTGTTTTTT.